This is a list of T cell receptor beta chains from one sample in a study of T cell clusters in autoimmune cytopenias. TCRdb derives one entry per CDR3 protein from the multiplex PCR reads, leaving out DNA. This sample's table reports roughly 2,300 distinct CDR3 sequences. What was sequenced was peripheral blood. The receptors stem from a human donor with an autoimmune cytopenia or autoimmune hepatitis (not recorded which). CDR3s include the opening cysteine and the closing phenylalanine or tryptophan. Each record gives: V gene, J gene, clone size, CDR3 protein. A clone size is listed for some rows: how often the clone was seen (once, few, many), or a class if it is expanded.

v_gene: TRBV19
j_gene: TRBJ1-1
abundance: NA
CDR3aa: CASSLTPNRQSEAFF

v_gene: TRBV9
j_gene: TRBJ2-3
abundance: NA
CDR3aa: CASSSTASYFTDTQYF

v_gene: TRBV5-5
j_gene: TRBJ1-1
abundance: NA
CDR3aa: CASSYYRGMNTEAFF

v_gene: TRBV27
j_gene: TRBJ2-4
abundance: NA
CDR3aa: CASSLNQVRAKNIQYF

v_gene: TRBV6-5
j_gene: TRBJ1-2
abundance: NA
CDR3aa: CASSLSTGLYGYTF

v_gene: TRBV6-5
j_gene: TRBJ1-2
abundance: NA
CDR3aa: CASSYWGTGSYGYTF

v_gene: TRBV6-5
j_gene: TRBJ2-7
abundance: NA
CDR3aa: CASSLAGGSYEQYF

v_gene: TRBV5-4
j_gene: TRBJ2-3
abundance: NA
CDR3aa: CASSEGLAGIVSTDTQYF

v_gene: TRBV19
j_gene: TRBJ1-4
abundance: NA
CDR3aa: CASSTTGRATNEKLFF

v_gene: TRBV6-5
j_gene: TRBJ1-6
abundance: NA
CDR3aa: CASSSWDSSNSPLHF

v_gene: TRBV18
j_gene: TRBJ1-5
abundance: NA
CDR3aa: CASTKDRASQPQHF

v_gene: TRBV4-1
j_gene: TRBJ2-1
abundance: NA
CDR3aa: CASSQDIGPSSYNEQFF

v_gene: TRBV29-1
j_gene: TRBJ2-3
abundance: medium-sized
CDR3aa: CSVARGASTDTQYF

v_gene: TRBV12-3/TRBV12-4
j_gene: TRBJ2-7
abundance: NA
CDR3aa: CASRGGQGASEQYF

v_gene: TRBV27
j_gene: TRBJ2-1
abundance: large
CDR3aa: CASSGLTEQFF

v_gene: TRBV6-5
j_gene: TRBJ2-3
abundance: NA
CDR3aa: CASGYTDTQYF

v_gene: TRBV7-3
j_gene: TRBJ2-2
abundance: NA
CDR3aa: CASSPGAATGELFF

v_gene: TRBV5-4
j_gene: TRBJ1-2
abundance: NA
CDR3aa: CASSFLAGTGEGYTF

v_gene: TRBV20-1
j_gene: TRBJ1-5
abundance: medium-sized
CDR3aa: CSARAGTGGNNQPQHF

v_gene: TRBV6-2/TRBV6-3
j_gene: TRBJ1-5
abundance: NA
CDR3aa: CASSPRDINQPQHF

v_gene: TRBV19
j_gene: TRBJ1-1
abundance: NA
CDR3aa: CASSRDRTEAFF

v_gene: TRBV24-1
j_gene: TRBJ2-2
abundance: NA
CDR3aa: CATSDQPSGELFF

v_gene: TRBV10-1
j_gene: TRBJ2-1
abundance: NA
CDR3aa: CASSEWEGAPYNEQFF

v_gene: TRBV7-9
j_gene: TRBJ2-3
abundance: NA
CDR3aa: CASSSPGVDTQYF

v_gene: TRBV12-3/TRBV12-4
j_gene: TRBJ2-5
abundance: medium-sized
CDR3aa: CASSPGTSRETQYF

v_gene: TRBV7-2
j_gene: TRBJ2-6
abundance: NA
CDR3aa: CASSSRQGAGANVLTF

v_gene: TRBV7-2
j_gene: TRBJ2-1
abundance: NA
CDR3aa: CASSGIAGTSGSVNNEQFF

v_gene: TRBV27
j_gene: TRBJ2-7
abundance: NA
CDR3aa: CASKGEEPEQYF

v_gene: TRBV12-3/TRBV12-4
j_gene: TRBJ2-3
abundance: NA
CDR3aa: CASRGFSTDTQYF

v_gene: TRBV20-1
j_gene: TRBJ2-1
abundance: NA
CDR3aa: CSARVRESDEQFF

v_gene: TRBV20-1
j_gene: TRBJ2-3
abundance: NA
CDR3aa: CSASGWHRSTDTQYF

v_gene: TRBV5-1
j_gene: TRBJ2-5
abundance: NA
CDR3aa: CASSLAASGGMWETQYF

v_gene: TRBV10-3
j_gene: TRBJ2-1
abundance: NA
CDR3aa: CATSLGNEQFF

v_gene: TRBV7-2
j_gene: TRBJ2-2
abundance: NA
CDR3aa: CASSLVRPAGELFF

v_gene: TRBV5-4
j_gene: TRBJ2-2
abundance: NA
CDR3aa: CASSLDRGRNTGELFF

v_gene: TRBV24-1
j_gene: TRBJ2-5
abundance: NA
CDR3aa: CATADRGGVETQYF

v_gene: TRBV6-2/TRBV6-3
j_gene: TRBJ2-7
abundance: NA
CDR3aa: CASSYLLAGGTYEQYF

v_gene: TRBV5-5
j_gene: TRBJ2-1
abundance: medium-sized
CDR3aa: CASSPPTLFNEQFF

v_gene: TRBV29-1
j_gene: TRBJ2-5
abundance: medium-sized
CDR3aa: CSVQTSGTQETQYF

v_gene: TRBV11-2
j_gene: TRBJ1-1
abundance: NA
CDR3aa: CASSLGQGRNTEAFF

v_gene: TRBV6-5
j_gene: TRBJ2-2
abundance: NA
CDR3aa: CASSPTGLGGELFF

v_gene: TRBV20-1
j_gene: TRBJ1-6
abundance: NA
CDR3aa: CSATPGDRYNSPLHF